This T cell receptor beta chain was recorded in a study of blood T cell repertoires in COVID-19 (TCRdb year 2020). Looking at the study overall: Samples from collaborators originated in the United States, Italy and Spain and spanned both the acute and convalescent phases of COVID-19. Subjects who had been exposed to COVID-19, were actively infected with it, or had recovered from it provided the deeply sampled blood TCRbeta repertoires that made up the dataset. The prospective study material was composed of cDNA or gDNA derived from T cells, B-cell-depleted T cells, or PBMCs. Samples came from the ongoing ImmuneRACE study (first 160 participants) plus 1,254 subjects from 6 global collaborators. Sample metadata almost always included a de-identified subject ID, COVID-19 status, age in years and sex. The repertoires were released in a freely available public database meant as a resource for research on the immune response to SARS-CoV-2. HLA class I and class II types, where available, came from metadata supplied by the sample provider rather than from assay-based typing.

TCRbeta CDR3 regions were amplified from genomic DNA using the immunoSEQ Assay, a bias-controlled multiplex PCR. Under the source paper's analysis protocol: The number of nucleated cells in each sample was estimated by amplification of reference gene primers within the assay. To quantify the absolute abundance of each unique TCRbeta CDR3 rearrangement, sequence reads were collapsed and filtered. Productive Simpson clonality was computed per sample as the square root of Simpson's diversity index over productive rearrangements. TCRdb carries this immuneACCESS record with in-frame sequences only. Its versions omit some clonotypes, under half of them owing to an unresolved V gene in the studies checked, with the rest unexplained. The DNA was the basis for D and trimming; V, J and clone size are from that table. The table for this sample lists about 29,000 clones; 70% to 90% of them were counted only once. Of the sample, about 24% is held by the ten largest clones.

Whole blood was collected in K2EDTA tubes by collaborating institutions according to the institutions' own protocols. For TCRbeta analysis, collaborators shipped samples as frozen whole blood, isolated PBMCs, or DNA extracted from either of those sample types. Summary of the overall study and its limitations: Clinical and demographic metadata were provided uncurated, with the amount varying by source and participant.

In the germline V gene, CDR1 corresponds to KGHSH and CDR2 to LQKENI. V ends up 3 bases short and J 9 bases short, with an unmatched junction base count of 5. The CDR3 numbers 13 residues from cysteine through phenylalanine. The DNA shown is the 39-base CDR3, in frame from base 1. Notes on this clone: The target of this receptor is not known. No much larger clone exists at a distance of one base, and base qualities are not known.

This chain is built from TRBV18 and TRBJ2-4; TRBD1 matches 7 bases in the middle. The source material was peripheral blood. This receptor was obtained from a human donor with active COVID-19. The donor label of this sample is uncertain. The nucleotide sequence is TGTGCCAGCTCACCGAGACAGGGCGGCATTCAGTACTTC. Its translation reads: CASSPRQGGIQYF.